The 28 T cell receptor beta chains given below trace back to one sample, sequenced in a study of neurological immune-mediated disorders. TCRdb ran MiXCR on the 5' RACE reads and lists one entry per CDR3 protein. Counted here are about 22,000 distinct CDR3 sequences, roughly a sixth occurring once; the ten biggest clones make up roughly 7%. The sample comprised CD8+ T cells from blood. The source of these receptors is a woman younger than 35 with multiple sclerosis.

By its share, this clonotype is medium-sized. The rearrangement uses TRBV4-3 and TRBJ1-2; D possibly corresponds to TRBD1 (5 bases). V gave up 3 bases and J gave up 4 bases, with 15 bases separating them. There are 15 residues in the CDR3. Looked up from germline, CDR1 is LGHNA and CDR2 is YSLEER. The CDR3 bases are TGCGCCAGCAGCCAGGGTTACGGGGGAGGCTATGGCTACACCTTC. Encoded protein: CASSQGYGGGYGYTF.

This clonotype occurred a few times. The CDR3 DNA reads TGTGCCAGCAGCTTTACGGGGGGCGCGGACCACGAGCAGTACTTC. This sequence encodes CASSFTGGADHEQYF. The chain carries TRBV7-3 and TRBJ2-7; D might be TRBD2 (7 bases). Trimming stripped 3 bases from V and 5 bases from J, with 17 bases between. The CDR3 totals 15 residues. Germline CDR1 SGHTA, CDR2 FQGTGA. The full variable domain, completed using reference TRBV7-3 and TRBJ2-7, is GAGVSQTPSNKVTEKGKYVELRCDPISGHTALYWYRQSLGQGPEFLIYFQGTGAADDSGLPNDRFFAVRPEGSVSTLKIQRTERGDSAVYLCASSFTGGADHEQYFGPGTRLTVT.

This chain uses TRBV2 with TRBJ2-5; 16 nucleotides match TRBD2. The trim removed 7 bases at V and 2 bases at J, leaving 1 base unmatched. Germline V CDR1 and CDR2: SNHLY, FYNNEI. The CDR3 totals 15 residues. The CDR3 DNA reads as TGTGCCAGCAAGGGACTAGCGGGAGGGCAAGAGACCCAGTACTTC. It encodes CASKGLAGGQETQYF.

In its sample, this clonotype was seen many times. For the CDR3, the DNA is TGTGCCAGCAGTGCCCCCATAGGGGTTGACACCCTGGGAACTGAAGCTTTCTTT. This encodes CASSAPIGVDTLGTEAFF. This chain uses TRBV25-1 with TRBJ1-1; tentatively, D is TRBD1 (5 bases). V was pared by 4 bases and J by 5 bases, with 26 bases between. This CDR3 region has 18 residues. The germline gives CDR1 MGHDK, CDR2 SYGVNS. Full variable domain (rest looked up from reference TRBV25-1 and TRBJ1-1): EADIYQTPRYLVIGTGKKITLECSQTMGHDKMYWYQQDPGMELHLIHYSYGVNSTEKGDLSSESTVSRIRTEHFPLTLESARPSHTSQYLCASSAPIGVDTLGTEAFFGQGTRLTVV.

This clonotype was recorded at least ten times. The chain uses TRBV6-5 and TRBJ2-3; D not certain. CDR3 length: 13 amino acids. The V end lost 5 bases, the J end lost 3 bases, and 9 bases lay between the germline ends. In germline, CDR1 is MNHEY, CDR2 SVGAGI. The DNA of the CDR3 is TGTGCCAGCAGTAACACAGAAACAGATACGCAGTATTTT. This gives the protein CASSNTETDTQYF.

This clonotype came up many times. The gene calls are TRBV20-1 and TRBJ1-5; no reliable D call. The germline gives CDR1 DFQATT, CDR2 SNEGSKA (reference sequence). CDR3 length: 15 amino acids. V lost 7 bases to trimming and J lost 4 bases, with 20 bases between them. CDR3 residues: CSVRVVGGENQPQHF. DNA for the CDR3: TGCAGTGTTAGGGTGGTGGGAGGAGAGAATCAGCCCCAGCATTTT.

This clonotype appeared many times. The gene calls are TRBV4-1 and TRBJ2-1; 8 bases are a match to TRBD2. Unmatched junction bases numbered 10, after V lost 3 bases and J lost 6 bases. Per germline, CDR1 MGHRA and CDR2 YSYEKL. This CDR3 is built from 16 residues. The CDR3 reads CASSHPGTSIGNEQFF. For the CDR3, the DNA is TGCGCCAGCAGCCACCCCGGGACTAGTATCGGCAATGAGCAGTTCTTC.

This clonotype has at least ten counts. The chain combines TRBV29-1 with TRBJ2-1, with 15 bases fitting TRBD2. V trimming: 4 bases; J trimming: 3 bases; junction bases outside the gene matches: 13. This CDR3 has 19 amino acids. The germline V gene encodes CDR1 SQVTM and CDR2 ANQGSEA. This CDR3 reads CSVVPGLAGGLQYYNEQFF. The DNA of the CDR3 is TGCAGCGTTGTCCCGGGACTAGCGGGAGGCCTTCAGTACTACAATGAGCAGTTCTTC.

By frequency in the sample, this clonotype is medium-sized (0.01 to 0.1%). The V and J genes are TRBV28 and TRBJ2-7, with 13 bases identical to TRBD2. The CDR3 sequence is 18 residues long. The junction had 13 bases not matched to a gene; V was cut back by 5 bases and J by 3 bases. Germline values: CDR1 MDHEN, CDR2 SYDVKM. CDR3 DNA: TGTGCCAGCAGTCCGATATGGGGGCGGACTAGCGGGGGCTACGAGCAGTACTTC. Translation: CASSPIWGRTSGGYEQYF.

This clonotype was seen ten or more times. This chain uses TRBV11-1 with TRBJ2-5, with 8 positions matching TRBD1. This CDR3 is 15 amino acids long. J lost 5 bases, V lost 5 bases, and 10 bases had no gene match. Per the germline V gene, CDR1 is SGHAT and CDR2 is FQDESV (reference sequence). The CDR3 protein is CASSQTTGDVETQYF. CDR3 sequence (DNA): TGTGCCAGCAGCCAGACGACAGGGGATGTGGAGACCCAGTACTTC.

This sequence joins TRBV4-3 and TRBJ2-1; D is unresolved. V lost 4 bases to trimming and J lost 7 bases, with 11 bases between them. The CDR3 is 13 amino acids. Germline V gene lookup returns CDR1 LGHNA and CDR2 YSLEER. In nucleotides, the CDR3 is TGCGCCAGCAGCCTTTACACTAAGAATGAGCAGTTCTTC. Translation gives CASSLYTKNEQFF.

This clonotype is termed medium-sized. The chain uses TRBV12-3 or TRBV12-4 and TRBJ2-7, with 10 nucleotides matching TRBD1. Unmatched junction bases numbered 8, after V lost 6 bases and J lost 3 bases. CDR3 length equals 15 residues. CDR3 loop: CASRRGTGDGYEQYF. The DNA for the CDR3 is TGTGCCAGCAGACGCGGGACAGGGGACGGCTACGAGCAGTACTTC.

This clonotype was counted at least ten times. The J gene is TRBJ2-5, the V gene TRBV9, with 12 bases that match TRBD2. Trimming took 0 bases from V and 5 from J; bases not matched to a gene: 8. The CDR3 length is 17 residues. CDR1 is SGDLS, CDR2 YYNGEE, per germline. The CDR3 DNA reads TGTGCCAGCAGCGTAGGTTCTAGCGGGGGGGCCAGGGAGACCCAGTACTTC. Residues: CASSVGSSGGARETQYF.

This clonotype was seen ten or more times. This chain connects TRBV7-8 to TRBJ2-7; 13 positions agree with TRBD2. Germline V CDR1 and CDR2: SGHVS, FQNEAQ. The CDR3 runs to 18 residues. V trimming: 8 bases; J trimming: 6 bases; junction bases outside the gene matches: 19. CDR3 sequence: CASGWVSSGLAGVGEQYV. CDR3 bases: TGTGCCAGCGGTTGGGTTTCATCCGGACTAGCGGGAGTCGGCGAGCAGTACGTC.

This clonotype was picked up one time. V usage is TRBV28 and J usage is TRBJ1-2; TRBD1 matches at 7 bases. The CDR3 length is 15 residues. V gave up 2 bases and J gave up 4 bases; unmatched junction bases: 7. CDR1 is MDHEN, CDR2 SYDVKM, per germline. CDR3 DNA: TGTGCCAGCAGTTTAGTACCAGGGGGACCCTATGGCTACACCTTC. Translating gives CASSLVPGGPYGYTF.

The table lists this clonotype with many counts. This chain connects TRBV7-6 to TRBJ2-2, with D perhaps matching TRBD2 (5 bases). The V gene's germline CDR1 is SGHVS and CDR2 FNYEAQ. The germline V and J ends were trimmed by 6 bases and 0 bases, with 17 bases remaining between them. The CDR3 has 17 amino acids. CDR3 residues: CASSLPKAETNTGELFF. In DNA, the CDR3 is TGTGCCAGCAGTCTACCAAAAGCGGAAACGAACACCGGGGAGCTGTTTTTT.

In this sample, this clonotype turned up many times. The chain is built from TRBV9 and TRBJ2-7; 10 bases map to TRBD1. Germline V gene data show CDR1 as SGDLS and CDR2 as YYNGEE. The CDR3 loop spans 15 amino acids. V trimming: 1 base; J trimming: 1 base; junction bases outside the gene matches: 2. The CDR3: CASSVTGQGSYEQYF. In DNA form, the CDR3 reads TGTGCCAGCAGCGTAACGGGACAGGGGTCCTACGAGCAGTACTTC.

This clonotype was counted many times. The rearrangement joins TRBV12-3 or TRBV12-4 to TRBJ2-7; 7 bases match TRBD1. CDR3 length: 12 amino acids. The trim removed 6 bases at V and 3 bases at J, leaving 2 bases unmatched. The chain's CDR3 is CASSGTVYEQYF. CDR3 nucleotide sequence: TGTGCCAGCAGCGGGACAGTCTACGAGCAGTACTTC.

In its sample, this clonotype ranks as medium-sized. The genes are TRBV7-9 and TRBJ1-1, with D unresolved. V was trimmed by 7 bases and J by 7 bases, leaving 4 bases between them. The CDR3 is 9 amino acids. From germline, CDR1 is SEHNR and CDR2 FQNEAQ (reference sequence). CDR3 amino acids: CASTDEAFF. CDR3 nucleotides: TGTGCCAGCACGGATGAAGCTTTCTTT.

This clonotype was recorded many times. This chain connects TRBV18 to TRBJ2-2, with no clear D. There are 15 residues in the CDR3. Germline loops: CDR1 KGHSH, CDR2 LQKENI. V was trimmed by 2 bases and J by 7 bases, leaving 14 bases between them. The DNA for the CDR3 is TGTGCCAGCTCACCAGAGGACGATGGTAGCGGGGAGCTGTTTTTT. Protein: CASSPEDDGSGELFF. Full variable domain (outside the CDR3, taken from reference TRBV18 and TRBJ2-2): NAGVMQNPRHLVRRRGQEARLRCSPMKGHSHVYWYRQLPEEGLKFMVYLQKENIIDESGMPKERFSAEFPKEGPSILRIQQVVRGDSAAYFCASSPEDDGSGELFFGEGSRLTVL.

By sample share, this clonotype is medium-sized. The chain carries TRBV5-1 and TRBJ2-7, with unresolved D. The CDR3 loop spans 15 amino acids. The ends were cut back, 8 bases at V and 0 bases at J, with 18 bases in the middle. CDR1 and CDR2 (germline): SGHRS, YFSETQ. The CDR3 DNA reads TGCGCCAGGTTTCTTAACAAGGAAAGCTCCTACGAGCAGTACGTC. It codes for CARFLNKESSYEQYV.

This clonotype has at least ten counts. This sequence joins TRBV7-9 and TRBJ2-5; a weak D match, TRBD1 (5 bases). Trimming removed 3 bases at V and 2 bases at J, with 10 bases between. The CDR3 spans 14 residues. Germline V CDR1 and CDR2: SEHNR, FQNEAQ (reference sequence). In DNA form, the CDR3 reads TGTGCCAGCAGCTTCGGACAAGCTCAAGAGACCCAGTACTTC. Protein product: CASSFGQAQETQYF. Full variable domain (remainder filled in from reference TRBV7-9 and TRBJ2-5): DTGVSQNPRHKITKRGQNVTFRCDPISEHNRLYWYRQTLGQGPEFLTYFQNEAQLEKSRLLSDRFSAERPKGSFSTLEIQRTEQGDSAMYLCASSFGQAQETQYFGPGTRLLVL.

This clonotype was detected ten times or more. This sequence joins TRBV28 and TRBJ2-3, with a weak D call TRBD2 (6 bases). The germline V gene has CDR1 MDHEN and CDR2 SYDVKM. The CDR3 consists of 15 residues. Trimming removed 6 bases from V and 0 bases from J, with 13 bases in between. The CDR3 protein is CASRHSGPSTDTQYF. CDR3 coding DNA: TGTGCCAGCAGACATAGCGGTCCTAGCACAGATACGCAGTATTTT.

CDR3: CASSPHREQYF. CDR3 in DNA: TGTGCCAGCAGCCCCCACCGCGAGCAGTACTTC. The chain joins TRBV7-2 to TRBJ2-7; D is ambiguous. Germline V gene sequence: CDR1 SGHTA, CDR2 FQGNSA. This CDR3 is built from 11 residues. Trimming stripped 5 bases from V and 6 bases from J, with 8 bases between. The complete variable domain, with remaining parts taken from reference TRBV7-2 and TRBJ2-7, reads GAGVSQSPSNKVTEKGKDVELRCDPISGHTALYWYRQSLGQGLEFLIYFQGNSAPDKSGLPSDRFSAERTGGSVSTLTIQRTQQEDSAVYLCASSPHREQYFGPGTRLTVT.

This clonotype was picked up many times. The V call is TRBV3-1, the J call TRBJ1-5; D is possibly TRBD1 (5 bases). Germline lookup yields CDR1 LGHDT and CDR2 YNNKEL (reference sequence). The CDR3 is 15 residues long. Trimming left V 3 bases short and J 4 bases short, with 13 bases between. CDR3 sequence: CASSHKGYRNQPQHF. The CDR3 DNA sequence: TGTGCCAGCAGCCATAAGGGTTACAGGAATCAGCCCCAGCATTTT.

The J gene is TRBJ1-1, the V gene TRBV7-3, with unresolved D. Germline CDR1 SGHTA, CDR2 FQGTGA. The CDR3 has 12 amino acids. V dropped 11 bases and J dropped 4 bases, with 14 bases sitting between them. The CDR3 nucleotides are TGTGCCGTCAGCTTAATACGCACTGAAGCTTTCTTT. Residues: CAVSLIRTEAFF.

This clonotype was detected a few times. The V call is TRBV27, the J call TRBJ2-2, with 13 bases fitting TRBD2. The germline V gene encodes CDR1 MNHEY and CDR2 SMNVEV (reference sequence). This CDR3 is built from 19 residues. With V trimmed by 3 bases and J by 7 bases, 14 bases remained unmatched. CDR3 DNA: TGTGCCAGCAGTTTCCTACATCCGGGACTAGCGGGGACGGGCGGGGAGCTGTTTTTT. Translation: CASSFLHPGLAGTGGELFF.

This clonotype was seen ten or more times. This rearrangement joins TRBV7-8 to TRBJ1-6; D might be TRBD1 (5 bases). Trimming took off 3 bases at V and 6 bases at J, with 21 bases between the two ends. This CDR3 has 18 amino acids. CDR1 is SGHVS, CDR2 FQNEAQ, per germline. The CDR3 nucleotides read TGTGCCAGCAGCTTTGGCGCCCCTTCGAGACAGAGTAATTCACCCCTCCACTTT. Translation: CASSFGAPSRQSNSPLHF.